The 21 T cell receptor beta chains below come from one sample, sequenced in a study of immune evolution from preneoplasia to lung adenocarcinoma. Measured with immunoSEQ multiplex PCR; TCRdb has only the in-frame clones, and not every one. Of 8,000 to 10,000 clones in the sample, about three quarters are singletons; the top ten hold roughly 4.5%. The sequenced sample consisted of FFPE minimally invasive lung adenocarcinoma tissue. The receptor set was obtained from a person aged 65-85 years with lung adenocarcinoma. Some clones in this sample may be carry-over from other donors' samples.

The table lists this clone with a count of one. The chain uses TRBV5-1 and TRBJ2-5, with D possibly being TRBD2 (5 bases). Trimming pared 0 bases from V and 4 bases from J, leaving 7 bases between. Germline CDR1 is SGHRS and CDR2 is YFSETQ. The CDR3 length is 13 residues. The CDR3 loop reads CASSLAGLETQYF. The DNA for the CDR3 is TGCGCCAGCAGCTTGGCGGGGTTAGAGACCCAGTACTTC. The full variable domain, rest sourced from reference TRBV5-1 and TRBJ2-5, is KAGVTQTPRYLIKTRGQQVTLSCSPISGHRSVSWYQQTPGQGLQFLFEYFSETQRNKGNFPGRFSGRQFSNSRSEMNVSTLELGDSALYLCASSLAGLETQYFGPGTRLLVL.

Details on this clone: The same CDR3 also results from other DNA sequences found in this sample. This chain uses TRBV5-4 with TRBJ2-7, with 13 bases lining up with TRBD2. CDR1 SGHNT and CDR2 YYREEE come from the germline V gene (reference sequence). The V gene end was trimmed by 4 bases and the J gene end by 3 bases; junction bases not matched to a gene: 4. The CDR3 is 15 residues long. In nucleotides, the CDR3 is TGTGCCAGCAGCGGGGGACTAGCGGGGAGCTACGAGCAGTACTTC. It specifies CASSGGLAGSYEQYF.

This chain connects TRBV19 to TRBJ1-3; weak D call: TRBD1 (6 bases). CDR3 length: 15 amino acids. V was shortened by 5 bases and J by 2 bases, with 13 bases between the two germline ends. CDR1 LNHDA and CDR2 SQIVND come from the germline V gene (reference sequence). CDR3 sequence reads: CASSPGTTTGNTIYF. Here the CDR3 DNA reads TGTGCCAGTAGTCCCGGGACAACCACTGGAAACACCATATATTTT.

V usage is TRBV4-1 and J usage is TRBJ1-6; TRBD1 aligns across 7 bases. J gave up 7 bases and V 1 base, and 4 bases lay outside the gene matches. This CDR3 contains 15 residues. Germline CDR1 is MGHRA and CDR2 is YSYEKL. The CDR3 spells CASSQGDRVNSPLHF. In DNA form, the CDR3 reads TGCGCCAGCAGCCAAGGTGACAGGGTAAATTCACCCCTCCACTTT.

This sequence joins TRBV12-5 and TRBJ2-3; no reliable D call. V was cut by 5 bases and J by 4 bases, with 16 bases left in between. This CDR3 comprises 15 residues. The germline V gene encodes CDR1 LGHNT and CDR2 FRNRAP. The CDR3 sequence is CASGPVWDGADTQYF. The CDR3 DNA reads TGTGCTAGTGGTCCCGTCTGGGATGGGGCAGATACGCAGTATTTT.

The chain joins TRBV6-1 to TRBJ1-1; no reliable D call. Trimming shortened V by 3 bases and J by 11 bases, and 16 bases separated the two germline ends. CDR1 and CDR2 from the germline V gene are MNHNS and SASEGT. The CDR3 loop spans 13 amino acids. The CDR3 here is CASSDGLGWEAFF. In DNA form, the CDR3 reads TGTGCCAGCAGTGACGGACTTGGGTGGGAGGCTTTCTTT.

The chain has TRBV28 and TRBJ1-3; D not resolved. Trimming removed 6 bases at V and 0 bases at J, with 9 bases between. Germline V gene sequence: CDR1 MDHEN, CDR2 SYDVKM. This CDR3 spans 14 amino acids. The CDR3: CASSLSSSGNTIYF. The CDR3 region has the DNA TGTGCCAGCAGCCTCTCTAGCTCTGGAAACACCATATATTTT.

The chain recombines TRBV6-1 with TRBJ2-7; D remains unclear. This CDR3 region has 12 residues. Germline CDR1 and CDR2: MNHNS and SASEGT. The V and J ends lost 1 base and 2 bases respectively, with 3 bases between them. For the CDR3, the DNA is TGTGCCAGCAGTGAAGGAACCTACGAGCAGTACTTC. Translating gives CASSEGTYEQYF.

The chain joins TRBV27 to TRBJ2-7; D remains unclear. Trimming left V 3 bases short and J 0 bases short, with 9 bases between. Germline loops: CDR1 MNHEY, CDR2 SMNVEV (reference sequence). The CDR3 is 14 residues long. The CDR3 DNA is TGTGCCAGCAGTTTCGCCGACGTCTCCTACGAGCAGTACTTC. This encodes CASSFADVSYEQYF.

The chain recombines TRBV11-2 with TRBJ2-7; the D is unclear. V was cut by 5 bases and J by 7 bases, with 18 bases left in between. This CDR3 is built from 14 residues. Per germline, CDR1 SGHAT and CDR2 FQNNGV. The CDR3 region has the DNA TGTGCCAGCAGCCCAACCGACCGCTTGGGAGAGCAGTACTTC. Its protein product is CASSPTDRLGEQYF.

The chain links TRBV2 to TRBJ2-5, with 7 bases fitting TRBD1. Germline V gene data show CDR1 as SNHLY and CDR2 as FYNNEI. V shed 6 bases and J 4 bases; nucleotides not matched to a gene: 5. This CDR3 is 13 amino acids long. CDR3 sequence reads: CASSGAGGETQYF. CDR3 DNA sequence: TGTGCCAGCAGCGGGGCAGGGGGAGAGACCCAGTACTTC.

The chain carries TRBV27 and TRBJ1-2, with 10 bases fitting TRBD1. V shed 5 bases, J shed 0 bases, and the junction held 6 bases outside the gene matches. The germline V gene has CDR1 MNHEY and CDR2 SMNVEV (reference sequence). The CDR3 is 16 amino acids. CDR3 DNA: TGTGCCAGCAGTGATCCCGGACAGGGGGCTAACTATGGCTACACCTTC. Residues: CASSDPGQGANYGYTF.

The J gene is TRBJ2-3, the V gene TRBV29-1; 7 positions match TRBD2. Germline-derived CDR1 and CDR2 are SQVTM and ANQGSEA. Trimming at V came to 0 bases and at J to 5 bases, leaving 5 bases not matched to a gene. CDR3 length: 14 residues. Here the CDR3 DNA reads TGCAGCGTTGAAGAAGGGCGGGGGATAGATACGCAGTATTTT. This gives the protein CSVEEGRGIDTQYF.

CDR3: CASSGRGASYNEQFF. DNA of the CDR3: TGTGCCAGCAGCGGGCGGGGGGCCTCCTACAATGAGCAGTTCTTC. The chain employs TRBV9 and TRBJ2-1, with TRBD2 matching over 8 bases. Per germline, CDR1 SGDLS and CDR2 YYNGEE. This CDR3 has 15 amino acids. The junction had 2 bases not matched to a gene; V was cut back by 3 bases and J by 0 bases. Looking up the rest from reference TRBV9 and TRBJ2-1 gives the full variable domain: DSGVTQTPKHLITATGQRVTLRCSPRSGDLSVYWYQQSLDQGLQFLIQYYNGEERAKGNILERFSAQQFPDLHSELNLSSLELGDSALYFCASSGRGASYNEQFFGPGTRLTVL.

V is TRBV29-1 and J is TRBJ2-7, with 7 bases matching TRBD2. V dropped 6 bases and J dropped 3; count of bases not matched to a gene: 2. The germline CDR1 and CDR2 sequences are SQVTM and ANQGSEA. This CDR3 has 11 residues. CDR3 amino acids: CSVREVYEQYF. For the CDR3, the DNA is TGCAGCGTCCGGGAGGTCTACGAGCAGTACTTC.

This chain connects TRBV9 to TRBJ1-1; a possible D gene is TRBD1 (6 bases). Trimming took 3 bases from V and 1 from J, leaving 13 bases between them. CDR3 length: 15 amino acids. Germline CDR1 is SGDLS and CDR2 is YYNGEE. CDR3 sequence (DNA): TGTGCCAGCAGCGGGTCAGGGGCGACGAACACTGAAGCTTTCTTT. It yields the protein CASSGSGATNTEAFF.

The chain combines TRBV7-8 with TRBJ2-3; D remains ambiguous. The CDR3 is 13 amino acids. V was cut by 6 bases and J by 9 bases, with 16 bases left in between. Per the germline V gene, CDR1 is SGHVS and CDR2 is FQNEAQ. The CDR3 sequence: CASSSAAAGTQYF. The CDR3 nucleotides read TGTGCCAGCAGTTCAGCCGCTGCCGGGACGCAGTATTTT.

The gene calls are TRBV7-2 and TRBJ1-5, with unresolved D. Germline V gives CDR1 SGHTA, CDR2 FQGNSA. V was pared by 0 bases and J by 14 bases, with 17 bases between. CDR3 length equals 14 residues. The DNA of the CDR3 is TGTGCCAGCAGCTTAGCTTCGGAAGACGTCCAAAAGCATTTT. Translated, it gives CASSLASEDVQKHF.

The chain couples TRBV4-1 to TRBJ1-1; unclear D gene. Germline loops: CDR1 MGHRA, CDR2 YSYEKL. The CDR3 runs to 13 residues. Trimming pared 0 bases from V and 2 bases from J, leaving 4 bases between. The CDR3 DNA is TGCGCCAGCAGCCAAGACCGAAACACTGAAGCTTTCTTT. The encoded protein is CASSQDRNTEAFF.

The chain recombines TRBV6-5 with TRBJ2-7, with TRBD1 matching over 12 bases. The CDR3 consists of 14 residues. Trimming at V came to 4 bases and at J to 5 bases, leaving 3 bases not matched to a gene. Germline CDR1 reads MNHEY; CDR2 reads SVGAGI. CDR3 region: CASSSGTGGDEQYF. The CDR3 nucleotides are TGTGCCAGCAGTTCCGGGACAGGGGGCGACGAGCAGTACTTC.

The chain is built from TRBV28 and TRBJ2-7, with 14 bases lining up with TRBD2. In germline, CDR1 is MDHEN, CDR2 SYDVKM. V trimming: 6 bases; J trimming: 6 bases; junction bases outside the gene matches: 1. CDR3 length: 13 amino acids. CDR3 in amino acids: CASRTSGRGEQYF. DNA of the CDR3: TGTGCCAGCAGGACTAGCGGGAGGGGCGAGCAGTACTTC.